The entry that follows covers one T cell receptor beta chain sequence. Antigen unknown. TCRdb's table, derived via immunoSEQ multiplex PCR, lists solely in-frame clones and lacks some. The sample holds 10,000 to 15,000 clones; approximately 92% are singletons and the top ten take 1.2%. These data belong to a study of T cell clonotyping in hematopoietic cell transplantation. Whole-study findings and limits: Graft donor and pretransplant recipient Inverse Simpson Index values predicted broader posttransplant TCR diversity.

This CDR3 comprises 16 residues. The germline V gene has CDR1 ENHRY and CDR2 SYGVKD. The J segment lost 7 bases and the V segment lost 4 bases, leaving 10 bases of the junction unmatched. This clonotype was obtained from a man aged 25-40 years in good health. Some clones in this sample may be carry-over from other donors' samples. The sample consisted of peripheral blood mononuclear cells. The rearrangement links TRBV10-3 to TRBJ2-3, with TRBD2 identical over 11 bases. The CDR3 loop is CAISGVSGGARNTQYF. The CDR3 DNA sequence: TGTGCCATCAGTGGGGTTAGCGGGGGGGCCAGGAATACGCAGTATTTT.